The 20 T cell receptor beta chains below all came from one sample that was sequenced in a study of T cells in Graves' hyperthyroidism and ophthalmopathy (dated by TCRdb to between 2018 and 2021). Library preparation was by multiplex PCR. The reads were generated on an Illumina HiSeq 2000. The TCR beta CDR3 regions were amplified from RNA transcripts. A first-round RT-PCR of the TCR CDR3 used the HTBI primer set with the Qiagen OneStep RT-PCR kit. Through fastp at Q25 and MiXCR, TCRdb rebuilt clones from the public reads, retaining in-frame beta chains. Every distinct CDR3 protein forms one entry, paired with its most common genes and DNA. Recorded for this sample are 500,000 to 600,000 distinct CDR3 sequences; just under 20% of them occurred a single time. The leading ten clones occupy about half of the sample. Sequenced material: blood. These receptors all stem from a man in his forties with Graves' ophthalmopathy.

V is TRBV6-1 and J is TRBJ1-5; 8 nucleotides match TRBD1. The J segment lost 0 bases and the V segment lost 3 bases, leaving 7 bases of the junction unmatched. This CDR3 spans 17 amino acids. Germline assignment: CDR1 MNHNS and CDR2 SASEGT. Written as DNA, the CDR3 is TGTGCCAGCAGTGAGGGGACAGGATCTTATAGCAATCAGCCCCAGCATTTT. Translated, it gives CASSEGTGSYSNQPQHF.

This clonotype was recorded a few times. The rearrangement uses TRBV10-3 and TRBJ2-1, with D perhaps TRBD1 (6 bases). V gave up 6 bases and J gave up 7 bases, with 19 bases separating them. Germline CDR1 and CDR2: ENHRY and SYGVKD. The CDR3 length is 15 residues. CDR3 protein: CAIRIGTPRVNEQFF. CDR3 sequence (DNA): TGTGCCATCAGGATCGGGACACCGCGGGTGAATGAGCAGTTCTTC.

The table lists this clonotype with a few counts. The chain uses TRBV7-3 and TRBJ1-1; TRBD1 matches 11 bases. The CDR3 has 14 amino acids. The trim removed 5 bases at V and 11 bases at J, leaving 10 bases unmatched. The germline V gene encodes CDR1 SGHTA and CDR2 FQGTGA. The CDR3 DNA reads TGTGCCAGCAGCCCGCCGGGACAGGGGGACCCGGCTTTCTTT. Protein product: CASSPPGQGDPAFF.

This clonotype was seen many times. The genes are TRBV11-2 and TRBJ1-1; D is ambiguous. V shed 1 base and J shed 7 bases, with 10 bases lying between them. This CDR3 is 13 amino acids long. CDR1 is SGHAT, CDR2 FQNNGV, per germline. CDR3 DNA: TGTGCCAGCAGCTTAGGGATTGGCGGTGAAGCTTTCTTT. Its protein product is CASSLGIGGEAFF.

This clonotype was recorded at least ten times. The rearrangement links TRBV12-3 or TRBV12-4 to TRBJ1-2, with D hard to call. There are 15 residues in the CDR3. V was shortened by 6 bases and J by 2 bases, with 16 bases between the two germline ends. DNA of the CDR3: TGTGCCAGCAGCCACCGGAGGGCAGGCAACTATGGCTACACCTTC. Encoded protein: CASSHRRAGNYGYTF.

Only a few counts were recorded for this clonotype. The chain couples TRBV7-3 to TRBJ2-3, with unresolved D. The germline V gene has CDR1 SGHTA and CDR2 FQGTGA. The CDR3 sequence is 15 residues long. Between the trimmed V and J ends, which lost 4 bases and 2 bases, there was a span of 13 bases. The CDR3 protein is CASSSLGRHTDTQYF. In DNA, the CDR3 is TGTGCCAGCAGCTCCTTGGGAAGACACACAGATACGCAGTATTTT.

The V call is TRBV11-2, the J call TRBJ2-3; 8 nucleotides match TRBD1. Germline-derived CDR1 and CDR2 are SGHAT and FQNNGV. CDR3 length: 16 amino acids. J was trimmed by 0 bases and V by 5 bases; bases with no gene match: 7. CDR3 DNA sequence: TGTGCCAGCAGCCGAGGACAGGGCCTAAGCACAGATACGCAGTATTTT. Amino acid sequence: CASSRGQGLSTDTQYF. The entire variable domain, with the rest obtained from reference TRBV11-2 and TRBJ2-3, is as follows: EAGVAQSPRYKIIEKRQSVAFWCNPISGHATLYWYQQILGQGPKLLIQFQNNGVVDDSQLPKDRFSAERLKGVDSTLKIQPAKLEDSAVYLCASSRGQGLSTDTQYFGPGTRLTVL.

This clonotype was counted only a few times. This CDR3 reads CASSLREGQETQYF. CDR3 DNA: TGTGCCAGCTCTTTGAGGGAAGGGCAAGAGACCCAGTACTTC. V is TRBV18 and J is TRBJ2-5, with D possibly matching TRBD2 (5 bases). V was trimmed by 6 bases and J by 2 bases, leaving 13 bases between them. From germline, CDR1 is KGHSH and CDR2 LQKENI. CDR3 length: 14 residues.

In this sample, this clonotype turned up many times. The chain has TRBV5-1 and TRBJ2-2; D possibly corresponds to TRBD1 (6 bases). CDR3 size: 16 residues. Trimming stripped 0 bases from V and 1 base from J, with 10 bases between. Germline CDR1 reads SGHRS; CDR2 reads YFSETQ. CDR3 residues: CASSLEGVRNTGELFF. Here the CDR3 DNA reads TGCGCCAGCAGCTTGGAGGGGGTCAGGAACACCGGGGAGCTGTTTTTT.

This clonotype showed up just a few times. This chain links TRBV14 with TRBJ2-7; D perhaps matches TRBD1 (6 bases). In germline, CDR1 is SGHDN, CDR2 FVKESK. Between the trimmed V and J ends, which lost 4 bases and 0 bases, there was a span of 28 bases. CDR3 length: 20 amino acids. The CDR3: CASSPEKGGKDPTISYEQYF. The DNA of the CDR3 is TGTGCCAGCAGCCCGGAGAAAGGGGGTAAAGACCCAACTATCTCCTACGAGCAGTACTTC.

This clonotype appeared many times. The chain links TRBV3-1 to TRBJ2-3; D unresolved. CDR3 length: 16 amino acids. The V and J ends lost 1 base and 0 bases respectively, with 11 bases between them. Germline V gives CDR1 LGHDT, CDR2 YNNKEL (reference sequence). The CDR3 sequence: CASSQGIGVSTDTQYF. The CDR3 nucleotides read TGTGCCAGCAGCCAAGGAATCGGCGTAAGCACAGATACGCAGTATTTT.

This clonotype was counted ten times or more. This chain connects TRBV3-1 to TRBJ2-1; D call uncertain. The CDR3 covers 14 residues. Trimming left V 1 base short and J 5 bases short, with 9 bases between. Per the germline V gene, CDR1 is LGHDT and CDR2 is YNNKEL (reference sequence). The CDR3 region has the DNA TGTGCCAGCAGCCAAGTCTTTACCGACAATGAGCAGTTCTTC. Translation gives CASSQVFTDNEQFF.

In its sample, this clonotype was seen many times. The rearrangement joins TRBV10-3 to TRBJ2-1, with D tentatively TRBD2 (7 bases). The CDR3 has 16 residues. The germline CDR1 and CDR2 sequences are ENHRY and SYGVKD. V shed 3 bases and J shed 8 bases, with 20 bases lying between them. CDR3 residues: CAISDPQGRGADEQFF. The CDR3 nucleotides are TGTGCCATCAGTGACCCTCAGGGGAGGGGTGCGGATGAGCAGTTCTTC.

This rearrangement joins TRBV20-1 to TRBJ2-7, with no clear D. Trimming removed 3 bases from V and 1 base from J, with 19 bases in between. The CDR3 spans 16 residues. In germline, CDR1 is DFQATT, CDR2 SNEGSKA (reference sequence). CDR3 protein: CSASGELRRTSYEQYF. CDR3 DNA sequence: TGCAGTGCTAGTGGCGAACTAAGACGGACGTCCTACGAGCAGTACTTC.

This clonotype was observed a handful of times. The gene calls are TRBV28 and TRBJ1-5; D unresolved. CDR3 length: 12 residues. Trimming cost V 7 bases and J 4 bases, with 8 bases left between them. Germline values: CDR1 MDHEN, CDR2 SYDVKM. CDR3 nucleotide sequence: TGTGCCAGCACACAGCTTAATCAGCCCCAGCATTTT. Translation gives CASTQLNQPQHF.

The gene calls are TRBV29-1 and TRBJ2-1; 14 bases agree with TRBD2. Germline-derived CDR1 and CDR2 are SQVTM and ANQGSEA. This CDR3 has 14 amino acids. V was pared by 4 bases and J by 7 bases, with 3 bases of the junction left unmatched. The CDR3 sequence: CSVAGTSGSNEQFF. The CDR3 DNA sequence: TGCAGCGTTGCCGGGACTAGCGGGAGTAATGAGCAGTTCTTC.

This clonotype appeared a few times. The CDR3 sequence: CASSEGTDPSTGYTF. Written as DNA, the CDR3 is TGTGCCAGCAGTGAGGGGACAGACCCGTCTACTGGCTACACCTTC. The chain joins TRBV2 to TRBJ1-2, with 7 bases fitting TRBD1. V lost 3 bases to trimming and J lost 7 bases; unmatched junction nucleotides: 11. This CDR3 is built from 15 residues. From germline, CDR1 is SNHLY and CDR2 FYNNEI.

This clonotype turned up a few times. This chain joins TRBV12-3 or TRBV12-4 and TRBJ2-5; D call uncertain. Gene TRBJ2-1 matches the end of the DNA better, so the J call may be wrong. This CDR3 is 11 amino acids long. CDR3 loop: CASSYQETQFF. CDR3 nucleotide sequence: TGTGCCAGCAGCTACCAAGAGACCCAGTTCTTC.

Ten or more counts support this clonotype. The chain employs TRBV7-2 and TRBJ2-7; 9 nucleotides match TRBD2. Per germline, CDR1 SGHTA and CDR2 FQGNSA. V lost 5 bases to trimming and J lost 2 bases; unmatched junction nucleotides: 4. The CDR3 is made up of 14 amino acids. CDR3 region: CASSQTSGPYEQYF. CDR3 sequence (DNA): TGTGCCAGCAGCCAGACTAGCGGACCCTACGAGCAGTACTTC.

The chain uses TRBV20-1 and TRBJ2-1; 7 bases fit TRBD1. V dropped 6 bases and J dropped 6; count of bases not matched to a gene: 14. The CDR3 contains 15 residues. Per germline, CDR1 DFQATT and CDR2 SNEGSKA (reference sequence). CDR3 loop: CSAPRGRRHGNEQFF. For the CDR3, the DNA is TGCAGTGCACCGAGGGGGCGCAGACACGGCAATGAGCAGTTCTTC.